The 14 T cell receptor beta chains below come from one sample, sequenced in a study of glioma-infiltrating T cells. TCR alpha and beta CDR3 regions were amplified from RNA using iRepertoire nested multiplex PCR. MiXCR, applied by TCRdb to the multiplex PCR reads, yields one record per CDR3 protein. The sample includes around 390,000 distinct CDR3 sequences, roughly two fifths of them seen just once. Input material: glioma tissue, nonneoplastic brain tissue, or PBMCs (not recorded which). Source of these receptors: a human donor with low-grade glioma or glioblastoma, undergoing nonglioma brain surgery, or in good health (not recorded which).

This clonotype appeared many times. The V and J genes are TRBV24-1 and TRBJ2-1; D is ambiguous. Germline values: CDR1 KGHDR, CDR2 SFDVKD. With 4 bases removed from V and 3 bases from J, the gap between germline ends came to 15 bases. CDR3 size: 16 residues. CDR3 loop: CATSDALPANYNEQFF. As DNA, the CDR3 is TGTGCCACCAGTGACGCCCTCCCGGCGAACTACAATGAGCAGTTCTTC.

This clonotype was observed at least ten times. The CDR3 sequence: CASSLLGPPEAFF. In nucleotides, the CDR3 is TGTGCCAGCAGTTTACTGGGGCCACCTGAAGCTTTCTTT. The rearrangement links TRBV27 to TRBJ1-1; possible D gene TRBD1, 5 bases. The CDR3 is 13 residues long. The V and J ends lost 2 bases and 6 bases respectively, with 10 bases between them. Germline-derived CDR1 and CDR2 are MNHEY and SMNVEV (reference sequence).

Turning to this clonotype: A read error may explain this, as a much larger clone is one base away. The missing conserved phenylalanine or tryptophan at the end of this CDR3 makes a read error likely. The chain recombines TRBV25-1 with TRBJ1-1; D not certain. Germline-derived CDR1 and CDR2 are MGHDK and SYGVNS. V was clipped by 0 bases and J by 1 base, with 3 bases between them. This CDR3 is 13 amino acids long. CDR3 region: CASSEYENTEAFS. DNA of the CDR3: TGTGCCAGCAGTGAATACGAGAACACTGAAGCTTTCTCT.

The sample holds a few counts of this clonotype. The chain links TRBV7-9 to TRBJ2-3; possibly TRBD2 for D (6 bases). The germline CDR1 and CDR2 sequences are SEHNR and FQNEAQ (reference sequence). This CDR3 spans 16 amino acids. The V gene lost 5 bases and the J gene lost 6 bases, with 21 bases spanning the gap. CDR3 nucleotide sequence: TGTGCCAGCAGCGCCCCCGGGGGTAGCCGCTCGGATACGCAGTATTTT. Amino acids: CASSAPGGSRSDTQYF. The full variable domain, in which reference TRBV7-9 and TRBJ2-3 provide the parts outside the CDR3, is DTGVSQNPRHKITKRGQNVTFRCDPISEHNRLYWYRQTLGQGPEFLTYFQNEAQLEKSRLLSDRFSAERPKGSFSTLEIQRTEQGDSAMYLCASSAPGGSRSDTQYFGPGTRLTVL.

This clonotype has just one count. A read error is possible here, since a much larger clone lies one base away. The chain couples TRBV6-1 to TRBJ1-1; D gene uncertain. The CDR3 is 11 amino acids. Germline V gives CDR1 MNHNS, CDR2 SASEGT. V was shortened by 10 bases and J by 5 bases, with 11 bases between the two germline ends. CDR3 DNA: TGTGCCAACAACGAGTGGACTGAAGCTTTCTTT. Its protein product is CANNEWTEAFF.

To note about this clonotype: Given a much more abundant clone one base away, this may be a read error. The chain links TRBV6-2 or TRBV6-3 to TRBJ2-7; D gene uncertain. The CDR3 loop spans 17 amino acids. The V and J ends lost 2 bases and 2 bases respectively, with 19 bases between them. The germline gives CDR1 MNHEY, CDR2 SVGEGT. CDR3 sequence reads: CASSYLMALRSPYEQYF. For the CDR3, the DNA is TGTGCCAGCAGTTACCTAATGGCCCTCCGGAGCCCCTACGAGCAGTACTTC.

This clonotype appeared many times. This chain uses TRBV6-2 or TRBV6-3 with TRBJ1-2; D gene ambiguous. CDR3 length equals 13 residues. Trimming cost V 6 bases and J 2 bases, with 10 bases left between them. Germline assignment: CDR1 MNHEY and CDR2 SVGEGT. The CDR3 DNA reads as TGTGCCAGCAGAATCTACTCCAACTATGGCTACACCTTC. It is translated as CASRIYSNYGYTF.

Concerning this clonotype itself: With a much larger clone just one base away, this may be a read error. The chain has TRBV27 and TRBJ1-5; D unresolved. The CDR3 is 17 residues long. V lost 7 bases to trimming and J lost 1 base, with 20 bases between them. In germline, CDR1 is MNHEY, CDR2 SMNVEV (reference sequence). The CDR3 DNA reads TGTGCCAGCACCCACACAGCCCGGGCAAGGAGCAATCAGCCCCAGCATTTT. This gives the protein CASTHTARARSNQPQHF.

This clonotype was counted ten times or more. The chain combines TRBV27 with TRBJ2-2; the match to TRBD1 covers 9 bases. In germline, CDR1 is MNHEY, CDR2 SMNVEV (reference sequence). CDR3 length: 14 residues. V lost 5 bases and J lost 6; bases outside the gene matches: 4. DNA of the CDR3: TGTGCCAGCAGTACGGACAGGGGTCCCGGGGAGCTGTTTTTT. Its translation is CASSTDRGPGELFF.

A few counts support this clonotype. V is TRBV20-1 and J is TRBJ2-7; TRBD2 agrees at 8 bases. Per the germline V gene, CDR1 is DFQATT and CDR2 is SNEGSKA (reference sequence). V dropped 5 bases and J dropped 4; count of bases not matched to a gene: 10. The CDR3 has 14 residues. The DNA for the CDR3 is TGCAGTGCTCCTCTGAGAACTAGCGGATACGAGCAGTACTTC. Its translation is CSAPLRTSGYEQYF.

The sample holds a few counts of this clonotype. The V and J genes are TRBV4-1 and TRBJ1-2; D uncertain. Per the germline V gene, CDR1 is MGHRA and CDR2 is YSYEKL. V dropped 4 bases and J dropped 3 bases, with 12 bases sitting between them. The CDR3 runs to 14 residues. The CDR3 DNA follows: TGCGCCAGCAGCCGAGACATCGCGGACTATGGCTACACCTTC. This sequence encodes CASSRDIADYGYTF.

The chain couples TRBV29-1 to TRBJ2-1, with D hard to call. V was pared by 7 bases and J by 11 bases, with 15 bases between. The CDR3 is 11 amino acids. Germline assignment: CDR1 SQVTM and CDR2 ANQGSEA. CDR3 sequence (DNA): TGCAGCGGTTCCAATATAGCCCAGCAGTTCTTC. Its translation is CSGSNIAQQFF.

The rearrangement joins TRBV20-1 to TRBJ2-7; 10 bases agree with TRBD2. The germline CDR1 and CDR2 sequences are DFQATT and SNEGSKA (reference sequence). Trimming at V came to 2 bases and at J to 6 bases, leaving 4 bases not matched to a gene. This CDR3 contains 13 residues. The CDR3 DNA follows: TGCAGTGCTAGAACTAGCGGGATGCGCGAGCAGTACTTC. Encoded protein: CSARTSGMREQYF.

The rearrangement links TRBV7-2 to TRBJ2-3; perhaps TRBD2 as D (5 bases). V was clipped by 5 bases and J by 1 base, with 10 bases between them. There are 14 residues in the CDR3. CDR1 SGHTA and CDR2 FQGNSA come from the germline V gene. The CDR3 sequence: CASSQDWGTDTQYF. In DNA form, the CDR3 reads TGTGCCAGCAGCCAGGACTGGGGCACAGATACGCAGTATTTT.